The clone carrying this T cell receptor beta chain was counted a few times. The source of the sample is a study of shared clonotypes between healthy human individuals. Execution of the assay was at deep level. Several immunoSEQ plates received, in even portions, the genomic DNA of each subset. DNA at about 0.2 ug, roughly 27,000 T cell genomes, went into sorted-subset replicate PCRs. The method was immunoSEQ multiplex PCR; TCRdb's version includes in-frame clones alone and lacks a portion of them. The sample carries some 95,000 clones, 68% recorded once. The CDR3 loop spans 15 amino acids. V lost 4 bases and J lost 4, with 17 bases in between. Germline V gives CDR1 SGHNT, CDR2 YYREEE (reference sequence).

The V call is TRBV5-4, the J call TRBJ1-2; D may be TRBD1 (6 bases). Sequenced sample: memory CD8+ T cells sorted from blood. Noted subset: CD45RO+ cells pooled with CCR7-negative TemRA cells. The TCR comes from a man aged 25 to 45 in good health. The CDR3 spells CASSMDSVTTYGYTF. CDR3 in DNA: TGTGCCAGCAGCATGGACAGCGTCACTACCTATGGCTACACCTTC. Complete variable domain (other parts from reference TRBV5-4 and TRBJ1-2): ETGVTQSPTHLIKTRGQQVTLRCSSQSGHNTVSWYQQALGQGPQFIFQYYREEENGRGNFPPRFSGLQFPNYSSELNVNALELDDSALYLCASSMDSVTTYGYTFGSGTRLTVV.